This TCR beta chain was identified in a study of blood T cells in healthy people across ages (dated by TCRdb to about 2015). For the study in its entirety: In model experiments, roughly one uniquely barcoded TCR beta cDNA molecule per two T cells was captured by template switching. Using deep sequencing normalized with unique cDNA molecular identifiers, the study measured how TCR beta repertoire diversity changes with age. Four age groups were formed from the donors: young (average approximately 15 years), middle-aged (approximately 42), aged (around 68) and long-lived (more than 75). To avoid experimental bias, donors of different ages were randomly spread across the sequencing lanes. Two additional independent replicas of 1 million unique cDNA reads from the same blood draw were analyzed for two donors (one aged 18 to 30 and one aged 80 or older).

In the case of this clonotype: Its cognate antigen has yet to be identified. Base qualities are missing; no much larger clone stands one base away.

Systemically healthy Caucasian individuals from Russia, over 30 in total and aged 6 to 90 years, were included as donors. Around 9.8 milliliters of peripheral blood were collected from each donor into EDTA-treated Vacutainer tubes. Ficoll-Paque density-gradient centrifugation was used to isolate PBMCs, with at least 6 million obtained per sample. Total RNA was extracted from PBMCs with Trizol reagent, with at least 5 micrograms obtained per sample. For every donor, an aliquot of PBMCs went through flow cytometry to measure the percentages of naive CD45RAhigh/CD27high T cells. Libraries were made using 5' RACE. Sequenced on an Illumina HiSeq 2500. A second PCR of roughly 7 to 11 cycles was run with a J-beta primer mix and a sample-barcoded 5' primer. Each TCR beta cDNA molecule received a unique molecular identifier from a template-switch 5' adaptor carrying 12 random nucleotides. At least 2.5 million CDR3-containing paired-end reads were obtained from each sample. First-strand cDNA was synthesized from all RNA with the Mint cDNA synthesis kit, primed by a TRBC-specific oligonucleotide. After uracil-DNA glycosylase treatment, a first 18-cycle PCR used universal primers M1SS and BC2_uni_R on all cDNA. On the authors' methods: Normalization of each sample was performed by random selection of 1 million high-quality reads, each carrying a distinct molecular identifier. Instead of being binned into consensus sequences, reads that shared molecular identifiers were thrown out. CDR3 identification, clonotype clustering and error correction used MiTCR with a Q25 quality threshold and the strictest error-elimination algorithm. A nonparametric unseen species model using Euler transformation provided a lower-bound estimate of total TCR beta diversity. The public reads were run again by TCRdb, first through fastp at Q25 and then through MiXCR, and only productive beta chains were kept. When rows share a CDR3 protein, they turn into one entry using the most common DNA and genes. In this record, the V and J calls reflect TCRdb's handling and not the investigators' own analysis. The sample profile shows 790,000 or so distinct CDR3 sequences; about 42% of them were found once. About a sixth of the sample is held by the ten biggest clonotypes.

From the germline V gene, CDR1 is MDHEN and CDR2 is SYDVKM. From V the trimming removes 6 bases and from J it removes 1 base, while the gene matches leave 9 bases of the junction unaccounted for. Spanning cysteine to phenylalanine, the CDR3 consists of 15 amino acids. Only the CDR3 DNA is retained, 45 bases long and in frame from the first base. The paper as a whole reports these results and caveats: Total diversity estimates from one million sequenced T cells were considered lower bounds and underestimates. Compared with the aged group, more naive CD4+ T cells, fewer expanded clones and increased TCR diversity were shown by the long-lived group, suggesting age selection. As age increased, observed TCR beta diversity per million T cells dropped in a roughly linear way, and a significant reduction was already evident by age 40. Observed TCR beta diversity correlated strongly with the percentage of naive T cells measured by flow cytometry. Since profiling was done on bulk unsorted PBMCs, naive and antigen-experienced compartments could not be conclusively compared. The CMV infection status of donors was not known, potentially confounding age-related changes in expanded clonotypes.

The TCR comes from an older man in good health. The rearranged chain carries TRBV28 and TRBJ2-7, and 7 junctional nucleotides match TRBD2. The specimen sequenced was blood. CDR3 reads: CASRGGGDGSYEQYF. The nucleotide sequence reads TGTGCCAGCAGGGGGGGGGGGGACGGGTCCTACGAGCAGTACTTC.